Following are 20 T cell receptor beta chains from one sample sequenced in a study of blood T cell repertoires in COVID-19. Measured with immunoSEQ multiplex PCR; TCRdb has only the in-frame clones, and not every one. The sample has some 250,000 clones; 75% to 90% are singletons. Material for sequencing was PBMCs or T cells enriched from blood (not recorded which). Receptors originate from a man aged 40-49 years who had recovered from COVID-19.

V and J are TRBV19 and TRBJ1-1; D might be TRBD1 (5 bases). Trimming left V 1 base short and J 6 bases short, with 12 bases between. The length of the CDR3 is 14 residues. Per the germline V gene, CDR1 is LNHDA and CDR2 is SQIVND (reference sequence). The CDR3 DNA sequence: TGTGCCAGTAGTATAGGGCGGGGGAGGTCTGAAGCTTTCTTT. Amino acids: CASSIGRGRSEAFF.

The CDR3 DNA sequence: TGTGCCAGCAGCTCCCAGCGGGGGCGACGGGGTAAGCAGTTCTTC. Its protein product is CASSSQRGRRGKQFF. The rearrangement links TRBV11-1 to TRBJ2-1, with TRBD2 matching 8 bases. The CDR3 is made up of 15 amino acids. The V gene end was trimmed by 4 bases and the J gene end by 11 bases; junction bases not matched to a gene: 13. The germline V gene has CDR1 SGHAT and CDR2 FQDESV (reference sequence). Full variable domain (missing parts from reference TRBV11-1 and TRBJ2-1): EAEVAQSPRYKITEKSQAVAFWCDPISGHATLYWYRQILGQGPELLVQFQDESVVDDSQLPKDRFSAERLKGVDSTLKIQPAELGDSAMYLCASSSQRGRRGKQFFGPGTRLTVL.

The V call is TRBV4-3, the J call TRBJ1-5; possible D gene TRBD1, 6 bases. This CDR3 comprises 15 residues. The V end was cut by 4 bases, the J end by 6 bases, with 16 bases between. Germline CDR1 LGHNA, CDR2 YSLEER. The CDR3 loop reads CASSRDRYGRQPQHF. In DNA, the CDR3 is TGCGCCAGCAGCCGCGACAGGTATGGACGTCAGCCCCAGCATTTT.

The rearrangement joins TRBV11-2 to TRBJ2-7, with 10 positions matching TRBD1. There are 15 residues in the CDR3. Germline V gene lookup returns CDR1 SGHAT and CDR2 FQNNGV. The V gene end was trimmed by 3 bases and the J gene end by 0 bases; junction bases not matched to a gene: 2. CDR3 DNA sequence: TGTGCCAGCAGCTTGGGGACAGGGGCCTCCTACGAGCAGTACTTC. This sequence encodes CASSLGTGASYEQYF.

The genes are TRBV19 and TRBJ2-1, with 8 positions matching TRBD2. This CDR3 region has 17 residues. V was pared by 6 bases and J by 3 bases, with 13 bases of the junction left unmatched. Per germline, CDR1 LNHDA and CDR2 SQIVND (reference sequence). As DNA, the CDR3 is TGTGCCAGTAGCCTCGGGACTAGGTATAATAGCTACAATGAGCAGTTCTTC. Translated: CASSLGTRYNSYNEQFF.

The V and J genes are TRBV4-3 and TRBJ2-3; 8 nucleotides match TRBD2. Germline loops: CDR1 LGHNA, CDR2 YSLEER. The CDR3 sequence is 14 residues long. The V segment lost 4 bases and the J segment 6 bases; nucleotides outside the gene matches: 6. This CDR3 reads CASSLRSGVDTQYF. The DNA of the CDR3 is TGCGCCAGCAGCCTCCGTAGCGGGGTGGATACGCAGTATTTT.

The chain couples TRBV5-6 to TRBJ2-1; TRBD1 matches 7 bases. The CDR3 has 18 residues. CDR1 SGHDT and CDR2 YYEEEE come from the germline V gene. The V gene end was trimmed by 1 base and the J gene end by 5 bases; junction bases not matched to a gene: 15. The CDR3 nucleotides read TGTGCCAGCAGCTTGTTTTTCTCCCTAAAGGGACAGCACAATGAGCAGTTCTTC. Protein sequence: CASSLFFSLKGQHNEQFF.

This chain's CDR3 is CAWSGTGTHAYEQYF. In DNA form, the CDR3 reads TGTGCCTGGAGCGGGACAGGAACGCACGCCTACGAGCAGTACTTC. The rearrangement joins TRBV30 to TRBJ2-7; 8 bases match TRBD1. The length of the CDR3 is 15 residues. CDR1 and CDR2 from the germline V gene are GTSNPN and SVGIG (reference sequence). Trimming took 3 bases from V and 2 from J; bases not matched to a gene: 9.

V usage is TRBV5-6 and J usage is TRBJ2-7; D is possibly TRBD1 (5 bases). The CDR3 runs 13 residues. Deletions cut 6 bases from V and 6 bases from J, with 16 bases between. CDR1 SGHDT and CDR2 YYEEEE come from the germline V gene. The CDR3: CASIGAGYREQYF. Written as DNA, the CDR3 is TGTGCCAGCATCGGAGCAGGGTACCGCGAGCAGTACTTC.

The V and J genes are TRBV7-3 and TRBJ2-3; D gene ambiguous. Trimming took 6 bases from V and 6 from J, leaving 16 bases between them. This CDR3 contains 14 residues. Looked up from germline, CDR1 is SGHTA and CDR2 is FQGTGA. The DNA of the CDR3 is TGTGCCAGCAGGCCCGGAGTAAGTGCGGATACGCAGTATTTT. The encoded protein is CASRPGVSADTQYF.

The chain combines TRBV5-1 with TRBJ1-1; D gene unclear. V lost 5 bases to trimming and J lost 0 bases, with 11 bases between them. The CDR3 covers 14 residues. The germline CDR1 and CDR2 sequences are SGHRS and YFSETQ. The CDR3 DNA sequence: TGCGCCAGCAGGGGGTCCGGGATGAACACTGAAGCTTTCTTT. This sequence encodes CASRGSGMNTEAFF.

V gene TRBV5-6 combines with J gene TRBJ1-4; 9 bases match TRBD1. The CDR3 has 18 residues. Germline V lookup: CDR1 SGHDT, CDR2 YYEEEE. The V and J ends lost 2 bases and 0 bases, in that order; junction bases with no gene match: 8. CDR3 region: CASSFDRGVLATNEKLFF. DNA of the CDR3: TGTGCCAGCAGCTTCGACAGGGGGGTCCTTGCAACTAATGAAAAACTGTTTTTT.

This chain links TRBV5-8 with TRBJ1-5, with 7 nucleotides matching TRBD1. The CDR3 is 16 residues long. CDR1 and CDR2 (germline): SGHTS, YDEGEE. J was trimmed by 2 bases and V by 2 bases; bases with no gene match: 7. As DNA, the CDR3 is TGTGCCAGCAGCTTTAACAGGGGCCCAGGCAATCAGCCCCAGCATTTT. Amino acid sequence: CASSFNRGPGNQPQHF.

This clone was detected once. The DNA of the CDR3 is TGTGCCAGCGGCCGGGAGGACACAGATACGCAGTATTTT. Its translation is CASGREDTDTQYF. J is TRBJ2-3 and V is TRBV27; 7 nucleotides agree with TRBD2. V dropped 8 bases and J dropped 2; count of bases not matched to a gene: 4. The CDR3 runs 13 residues. Germline CDR1 and CDR2: MNHEY and SMNVEV (reference sequence).

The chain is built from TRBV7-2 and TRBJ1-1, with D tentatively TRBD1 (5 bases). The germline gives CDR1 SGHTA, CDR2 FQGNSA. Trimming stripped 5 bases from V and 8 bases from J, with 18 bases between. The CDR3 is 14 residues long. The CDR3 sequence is CASSLEDIRGEAFF. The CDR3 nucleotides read TGTGCCAGCAGCCTAGAGGACATTCGAGGCGAAGCTTTCTTT. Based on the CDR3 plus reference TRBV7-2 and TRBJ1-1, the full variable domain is GAGVSQSPSNKVTEKGKDVELRCDPISGHTALYWYRQSLGQGLEFLIYFQGNSAPDKSGLPSDRFSAERTGGSVSTLTIQRTQQEDSAVYLCASSLEDIRGEAFFGQGTRLTVV.

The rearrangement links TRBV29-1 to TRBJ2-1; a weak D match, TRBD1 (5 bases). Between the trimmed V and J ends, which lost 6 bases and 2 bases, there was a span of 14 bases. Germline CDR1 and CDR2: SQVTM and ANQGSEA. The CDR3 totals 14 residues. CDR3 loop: CSVSDTEPYNEQFF. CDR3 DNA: TGCAGCGTCTCGGACACAGAACCCTACAATGAGCAGTTCTTC.

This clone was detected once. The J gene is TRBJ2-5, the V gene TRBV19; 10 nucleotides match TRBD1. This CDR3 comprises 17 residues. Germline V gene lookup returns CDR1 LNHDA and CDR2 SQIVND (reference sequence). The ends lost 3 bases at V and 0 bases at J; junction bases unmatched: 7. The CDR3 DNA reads TGTGCCAGTAGTATTCGTGCGGGACAGGGGTACCAAGAGACCCAGTACTTC. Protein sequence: CASSIRAGQGYQETQYF.

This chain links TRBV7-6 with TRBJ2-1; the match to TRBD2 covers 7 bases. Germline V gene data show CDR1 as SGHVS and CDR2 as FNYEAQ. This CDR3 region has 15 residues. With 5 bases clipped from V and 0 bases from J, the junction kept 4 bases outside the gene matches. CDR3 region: CASSRLATSYNEQFF. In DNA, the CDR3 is TGTGCCAGCAGCCGACTAGCTACCTCCTACAATGAGCAGTTCTTC.

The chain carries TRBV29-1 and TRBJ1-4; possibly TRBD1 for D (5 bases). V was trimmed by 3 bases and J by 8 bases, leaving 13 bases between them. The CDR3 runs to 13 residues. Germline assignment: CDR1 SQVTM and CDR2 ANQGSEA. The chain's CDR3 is CSVEAGGDEKLFF. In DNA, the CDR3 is TGCAGCGTTGAGGCCGGGGGAGACGAAAAACTGTTTTTT.

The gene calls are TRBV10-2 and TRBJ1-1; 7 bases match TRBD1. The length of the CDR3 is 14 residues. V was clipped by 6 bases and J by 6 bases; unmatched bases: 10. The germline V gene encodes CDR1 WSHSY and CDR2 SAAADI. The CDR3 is CASSGQALLSEAFF. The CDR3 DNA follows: TGCGCCAGCAGCGGACAGGCCTTACTCTCTGAAGCTTTCTTT.